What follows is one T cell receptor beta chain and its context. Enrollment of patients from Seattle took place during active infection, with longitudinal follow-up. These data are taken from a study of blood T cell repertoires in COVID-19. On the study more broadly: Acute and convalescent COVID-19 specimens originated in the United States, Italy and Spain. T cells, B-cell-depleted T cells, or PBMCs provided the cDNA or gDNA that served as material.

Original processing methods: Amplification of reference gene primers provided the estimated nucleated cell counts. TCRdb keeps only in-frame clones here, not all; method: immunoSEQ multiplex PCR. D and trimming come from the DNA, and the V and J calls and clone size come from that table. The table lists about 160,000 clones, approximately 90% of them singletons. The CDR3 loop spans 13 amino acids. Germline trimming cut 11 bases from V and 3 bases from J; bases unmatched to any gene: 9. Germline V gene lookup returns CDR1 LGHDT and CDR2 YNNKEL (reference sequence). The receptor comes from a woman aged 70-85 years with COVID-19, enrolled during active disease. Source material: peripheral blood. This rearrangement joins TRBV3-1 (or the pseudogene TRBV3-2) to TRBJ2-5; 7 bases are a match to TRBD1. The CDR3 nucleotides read TGTGCCGTCGCCCGAGACAGGGAAGAGACCCAGTACTTC. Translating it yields CAVARDREETQYF.